Included here is one T cell receptor beta chain sequence, with context. Its antigen is not identified. This sample is part of a study of CD8 T cells in ankylosing spondylitis. Study-wide points: Clones linked with disease were CD8+ and fairly uncommon in the peripheral blood. Several of the motif variants were reported before in synovial fluid and blood from reactive arthritis. Reportedly, disease-linked clones are significantly enriched in ankylosing spondylitis patients' matched synovial fluid. Several highly homologous variants made up a TCR beta motif that seemed to typify ankylosing spondylitis blood.

Germline CDR1 is MDHEN and CDR2 is SYDVKM. The CDR3 has 11 residues. With 7 bases clipped from V and 10 bases from J, the junction kept 6 bases outside the gene matches. Quantitative 5'-RACE was performed with molecular barcodes, and it yielded the TCR beta libraries. From the 5' RACE reads, TCRdb called clonotypes with MiXCR, one entry per CDR3 protein. The table shows 330,000 or so distinct CDR3 sequences, with around 8% occurring only once. Sequencing input: blood, either unsorted or a sorted T cell fraction (not recorded which). The rearrangement joins TRBV28 to TRBJ1-1; 7 bases line up with TRBD1. The TCR was taken from a male donor with ankylosing spondylitis. The CDR3 protein is CASTSHRGAFF. Here the CDR3 DNA reads TGTGCCAGCACCTCCCACAGGGGAGCTTTCTTT.